Below, one T cell receptor beta chain is given with its context. The source of the sample is a study of blood T cell repertoires in COVID-19. Across the study: In each case, the material was cDNA or gDNA derived from T cells, B-cell-depleted T cells, or PBMCs.

TCRdb's table, derived via immunoSEQ multiplex PCR, lists solely in-frame clones and lacks some. This table holds about 73,000 clones, over 80% found once. The sequence was collected from a man older than 75 with active or convalescent COVID-19. The sequenced sample consisted of peripheral blood.

CDR3 sequence: CASLRDKWSNQPQHF. CDR3 DNA sequence: TGTGCCAGTCTTAGGGACAAATGGAGCAATCAGCCCCAGCATTTT. The genes are TRBV19 and TRBJ1-5; possible D gene TRBD1, 6 bases. The CDR3 is 15 residues long. Germline CDR1 and CDR2: LNHDA and SQIVND (reference sequence). The ends were cut back, 8 bases at V and 1 base at J, with 15 bases in the middle.